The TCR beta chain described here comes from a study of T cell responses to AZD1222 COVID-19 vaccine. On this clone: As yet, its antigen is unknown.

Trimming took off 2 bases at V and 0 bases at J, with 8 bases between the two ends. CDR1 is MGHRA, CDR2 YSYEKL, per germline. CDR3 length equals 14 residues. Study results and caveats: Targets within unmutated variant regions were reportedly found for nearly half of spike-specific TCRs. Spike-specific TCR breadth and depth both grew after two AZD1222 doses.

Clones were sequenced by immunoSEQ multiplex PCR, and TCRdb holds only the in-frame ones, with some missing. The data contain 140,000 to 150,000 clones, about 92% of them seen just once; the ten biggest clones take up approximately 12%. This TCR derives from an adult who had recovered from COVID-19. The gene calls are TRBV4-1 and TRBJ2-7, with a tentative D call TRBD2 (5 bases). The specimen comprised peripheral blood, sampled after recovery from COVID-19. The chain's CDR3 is CASSQRGSSYEQYF. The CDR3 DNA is TGCGCCAGCAGCCAAAGAGGGAGCTCCTACGAGCAGTACTTC.